Listed below are T cell receptor beta chains from one sample, sequenced in a study of T cell responses to AZD1222 COVID-19 vaccine. Assay: immunoSEQ multiplex PCR; the TCRdb copy retains only in-frame clones and omits some. The data contain tens of thousands of clones, 65% to 90% of them seen just once; the ten biggest clones take up about 7%. Source: peripheral blood, taken 28 days after the second AZD1222 dose. These receptors originate from an adult who received the AZD1222 COVID-19 vaccine. The CDR3 runs from the conserved cysteine through the conserved F or W. Each record gives: V gene, clone size, D gene, J gene, CDR3 protein, CDR3 DNA. D genes are given only for firm matches. Size is omitted from some rows. Given values are once, few, many or a class for expanded clones.

V gene: TRBV28; clone size: -; D gene: -; J gene: TRBJ2-7; CDR3 protein: CASSLGPLIKGYEQYF; CDR3 DNA: TGTGCCAGCAGTTTAGGGCCCCTTATCAAAGGCTACGAGCAGTACTTC
V gene: TRBV18; clone size: -; D gene: -; J gene: TRBJ2-7; CDR3 protein: CASSPSIVSGDEQYF; CDR3 DNA: TGTGCCAGCTCCCCAAGCATCGTTTCAGGCGACGAGCAGTACTTC
V gene: TRBV19; clone size: once; D gene: -; J gene: TRBJ1-6; CDR3 protein: CASSMAGRGLAPSPLHF; CDR3 DNA: TGTGCCAGTAGTATGGCTGGTCGGGGCCTCGCCCCCTCACCCCTCCACTTT
V gene: TRBV12-3/TRBV12-4; clone size: -; D gene: -; J gene: TRBJ1-1; CDR3 protein: CASSLGRETEAFF; CDR3 DNA: TGTGCCAGCAGTTTGGGGCGCGAAACTGAAGCTTTCTTT
V gene: TRBV28; clone size: -; D gene: TRBD2; J gene: TRBJ2-1; CDR3 protein: CASSSTLAGGSYNEQFF; CDR3 DNA: TGTGCCAGCAGTTCCACCCTAGCGGGGGGATCCTACAATGAGCAGTTCTTC
V gene: TRBV4-1; clone size: -; D gene: TRBD1; J gene: TRBJ1-5; CDR3 protein: CASSQSPQGANLLQPQHF; CDR3 DNA: TGCGCCAGCAGCCAATCCCCCCAGGGGGCAAACTTACTTCAGCCCCAGCATTTT
V gene: TRBV5-1; clone size: -; D gene: -; J gene: TRBJ2-7; CDR3 protein: CASSLGDTVGEQYF; CDR3 DNA: TGCGCCAGCAGCTTGGGGGACACTGTCGGGGAGCAGTACTTC
V gene: TRBV18; clone size: -; D gene: -; J gene: TRBJ2-3; CDR3 protein: CASSPGLHTDTQYF; CDR3 DNA: TGTGCCAGCTCACCAGGGCTGCACACAGATACGCAGTATTTT
V gene: TRBV5-1; clone size: -; D gene: TRBD1; J gene: TRBJ1-4; CDR3 protein: CASSPQGALSEKLFF; CDR3 DNA: TGCGCCAGCAGCCCTCAGGGGGCGCTGAGTGAAAAACTGTTTTTT
V gene: TRBV7-9; clone size: -; D gene: -; J gene: TRBJ1-4; CDR3 protein: CATPGGGLREKLFF; CDR3 DNA: TGTGCCACCCCTGGGGGGGGCCTCAGGGAAAAACTGTTTTTT
V gene: TRBV7-2; clone size: -; D gene: TRBD1; J gene: TRBJ1-2; CDR3 protein: CASTELPGQDYGYTF; CDR3 DNA: TGTGCCAGCACCGAACTTCCGGGACAGGACTATGGCTACACCTTC
V gene: TRBV9; clone size: -; D gene: -; J gene: TRBJ1-5; CDR3 protein: CASSVATGPGNQPQHF; CDR3 DNA: TGTGCCAGCAGCGTAGCTACAGGGCCTGGGAATCAGCCCCAGCATTTT
V gene: TRBV7-2; clone size: -; D gene: -; J gene: TRBJ1-4; CDR3 protein: CASSPGGREKLFF; CDR3 DNA: TGTGCCAGCAGCCCCGGAGGCCGTGAAAAACTGTTTTTT
V gene: TRBV11-2; clone size: -; D gene: -; J gene: TRBJ2-1; CDR3 protein: CASSSRVARAQIGQFF; CDR3 DNA: TGTGCCAGCAGTTCCAGGGTAGCCAGGGCCCAAATAGGGCAGTTCTTC
V gene: TRBV23-1; clone size: -; D gene: -; J gene: TRBJ2-2; CDR3 protein: CASSRPGYGDTGELFF; CDR3 DNA: TGCGCCAGCAGCAGACCGGGATATGGGGACACCGGGGAGCTGTTTTTT
V gene: TRBV18; clone size: few; D gene: -; J gene: TRBJ1-1; CDR3 protein: CASSPQESTEAFF; CDR3 DNA: TGTGCCAGCTCACCACAAGAGAGTACTGAAGCTTTCTTT
V gene: TRBV15; clone size: -; D gene: -; J gene: TRBJ2-5; CDR3 protein: CATSSHFREETQYF; CDR3 DNA: TGTGCCACCAGCAGCCACTTTAGGGAAGAGACCCAGTACTTC
V gene: TRBV3-1/TRBV3-2; clone size: few; D gene: -; J gene: TRBJ2-6; CDR3 protein: CASSRGRADSGANVLTF; CDR3 DNA: TGTGCCAGCAGCCGCGGCCGGGCCGACTCTGGGGCCAACGTCCTGACTTTC
V gene: TRBV21-1; clone size: -; D gene: -; J gene: TRBJ2-1; CDR3 protein: CASSNPGGSYNEQFF; CDR3 DNA: TGTGCCAGCAGCAACCCAGGGGGGTCCTACAATGAGCAGTTCTTC
V gene: TRBV7-9; clone size: -; D gene: -; J gene: TRBJ1-2; CDR3 protein: CASSPETVAYGYTF; CDR3 DNA: TGTGCCAGCAGCCCCGAGACAGTTGCCTATGGCTACACCTTC
V gene: TRBV6-5; clone size: once; D gene: -; J gene: TRBJ1-3; CDR3 protein: CASRLGFSGNTIYF; CDR3 DNA: TGTGCCAGCAGGCTGGGCTTTTCTGGAAACACCATATATTTT
V gene: TRBV7-9; clone size: few; D gene: -; J gene: TRBJ2-7; CDR3 protein: CASSLVYEQYF; CDR3 DNA: TGTGCCAGCAGCTTAGTCTACGAGCAGTACTTC